This TCR beta chain was profiled in a study of CD4 T cells in relation to SARS-CoV-2 and coronaviruses. Sequencing used immunoSEQ multiplex PCR; TCRdb keeps in-frame clones, though not all of them. The repertoire holds about 56,000 clones, with around 90% as singletons. This clone was detected only a few times. What it recognizes is unknown. CDR3 length: 15 residues. Germline CDR1 is SGDLS and CDR2 is YYNGEE. V lost 4 bases, J lost 2 bases, and 15 bases lay in between. Naive and memory CD4+ T cells came from enriched cryopreserved PBMCs. Study outcomes and limitations: Monoreactive clones expanded significantly more to SARS-CoV-2 than crossreactive clones did. Culture-expanded clones reflect memory recall rather than primary priming during culture.

The specimen sequenced was naive CD4+ T cells from PBMCs. The sample's subset: naive CD4+ T cells isolated by negative enrichment. V usage is TRBV9 and J usage is TRBJ1-1, with a tentative D call TRBD1 (6 bases). This clonotype was obtained from an adult with COVID-19. CDR3 sequence: CASSFYGTPNTEAFF. CDR3 nucleotide sequence: TGTGCCAGCAGCTTCTATGGGACACCAAACACTGAAGCTTTCTTT.